The 20 T cell receptor beta chains presented below share a single source sample, sequenced in a study of T cells in Graves' hyperthyroidism and ophthalmopathy. Researchers took RNA transcripts and amplified the TCR beta CDR3 regions from them. TCR CDR3 regions were first amplified by RT-PCR with HTBI primers. Each CDR3 protein gets one entry after TCRdb re-called the multiplex PCR reads with MiXCR. This table holds under 600,000 distinct CDR3 sequences, roughly 15% found once. The sample was blood. The receptors were gathered from a woman in her forties with Graves' ophthalmopathy.

This clonotype was seen many times. This sequence joins TRBV2 and TRBJ2-3; unclear D gene. The V end lost 5 bases, the J end lost 6 bases, and 9 bases lay between the germline ends. CDR1 is SNHLY and CDR2 is FYNNEI in the germline V gene. The CDR3 is 12 amino acids. This CDR3 reads CASSPFMDTQYF. The CDR3 DNA reads TGTGCCAGCAGTCCCTTTATGGATACGCAGTATTTT.

This clonotype was counted a few times. The chain carries TRBV18 and TRBJ1-2; D not resolved. This CDR3 spans 15 amino acids. Germline V gives CDR1 KGHSH, CDR2 LQKENI. Trimming shortened V by 2 bases and J by 0 bases, and 10 bases separated the two germline ends. DNA of the CDR3: TGTGCCAGCTCACCAGGTAGACAACCTAACTATGGCTACACCTTC. Protein product: CASSPGRQPNYGYTF.

Worth noting for this clonotype: With a much larger clone just one base away, this may be a read error. In nucleotides, the CDR3 is TGTGCCAGCAGTTACGACAGGGGTAGCACAGATACGCAGTATTTT. This gives the protein CASSYDRGSTDTQYF. The chain combines TRBV6-2 or TRBV6-3 with TRBJ2-3; the match to TRBD1 covers 8 bases. There are 15 residues in the CDR3. The germline CDR1 and CDR2 sequences are MNHEY and SVGEGT. Trimming took 2 bases from V and 0 from J; bases not matched to a gene: 1.

CDR3 sequence: CASSQSGSGTLDDGYTF. The CDR3 region has the DNA TGTGCCAGCAGCCAATCGGGATCGGGGACCCTCGATGATGGCTACACCTTC. The rearrangement uses TRBV3-1 and TRBJ1-2; the D gene is possibly TRBD1 (5 bases). Germline values: CDR1 LGHDT, CDR2 YNNKEL (reference sequence). The CDR3 loop spans 17 amino acids. Trimming took off 2 bases at V and 6 bases at J, with 22 bases between the two ends.

This clonotype was recorded at least ten times. The genes are TRBV2 and TRBJ2-3; D call uncertain. The germline V gene has CDR1 SNHLY and CDR2 FYNNEI. Trimming removed 7 bases from V and 5 bases from J, with 10 bases in between. The CDR3 contains 12 residues. The DNA of the CDR3 is TGTGCCAGCACCAAGGCTGGAGATACGCAGTATTTT. Translation: CASTKAGDTQYF.

This clonotype was seen many times. This chain links TRBV28 with TRBJ2-4; D unresolved. The V gene's germline CDR1 is MDHEN and CDR2 SYDVKM. Trimming shortened V by 8 bases and J by 0 bases, and 14 bases separated the two germline ends. This CDR3 spans 15 amino acids. The CDR3: CASRTHLGAKNIQYF. CDR3 coding DNA: TGTGCCAGCCGTACTCACTTGGGAGCCAAAAACATTCAGTACTTC. The whole variable domain, remainder taken from reference TRBV28 and TRBJ2-4, is DVKVTQSSRYLVKRTGEKVFLECVQDMDHENMFWYRQDPGLGLRLIYFSYDVKMKEKGDIPEGYSVSREKKERFSLILESASTNQTSMYLCASRTHLGAKNIQYFGAGTRLSVL.

This clonotype has a handful of counts. The V and J genes are TRBV5-1 and TRBJ2-1, with D unclear. The CDR3 sequence is 13 residues long. With 4 bases removed from V and 8 bases from J, the gap between germline ends came to 13 bases. Germline assignment: CDR1 SGHRS and CDR2 YFSETQ. For the CDR3, the DNA is TGCGCCAGCAGCCTCTCCCCGGCCGATGAGCAGTTCTTC. It codes for CASSLSPADEQFF.

The rearrangement uses TRBV5-1 and TRBJ1-2; D not certain. Germline V gene sequence: CDR1 SGHRS, CDR2 YFSETQ. The CDR3 covers 15 residues. V was clipped by 4 bases and J by 0 bases, with 13 bases between them. CDR3: CASSRRAAANYGYTF. Written as DNA, the CDR3 is TGCGCCAGCAGCCGACGGGCAGCTGCTAACTATGGCTACACCTTC.

This rearrangement joins TRBV20-1 to TRBJ2-7; TRBD1 matches at 8 bases. This CDR3 region has 15 residues. The V and J ends lost 5 bases and 4 bases, in that order; junction bases with no gene match: 13. CDR1 is DFQATT, CDR2 SNEGSKA, per germline (reference sequence). The CDR3 nucleotides are TGCAGTGCTCAAACCGGGCAGGGGGCATATTACGAGCAGTACTTC. This encodes CSAQTGQGAYYEQYF.

CDR3 protein: CASSLGAQGPYYEQYF. DNA of the CDR3: TGTGCCAGCAGCTTAGGCGCCCAGGGACCCTACTACGAGCAGTACTTC. V usage is TRBV13 and J usage is TRBJ2-7, with D perhaps TRBD1 or TRBD2 (5 bases each). Germline V gene sequence: CDR1 PRHDT, CDR2 FYEKMQ (reference sequence). This CDR3 has 16 amino acids. V lost 0 bases and J lost 3, with 15 bases in between.

This clonotype has just a few counts. The rearrangement uses TRBV2 and TRBJ2-2, with D unresolved. V was cut by 2 bases and J by 4 bases, with 8 bases left in between. Germline V gene lookup returns CDR1 SNHLY and CDR2 FYNNEI. The CDR3 loop spans 14 amino acids. The CDR3 loop reads CASSESGFTGELFF. DNA of the CDR3: TGTGCCAGCAGTGAATCGGGTTTCACCGGGGAGCTGTTTTTT.

This clonotype turned up a few times. The chain is built from TRBV3-1 and TRBJ2-1, with 7 bases matching TRBD2. The CDR3 totals 11 residues. The V and J ends lost 4 bases and 10 bases, in that order; junction bases with no gene match: 1. Per the germline V gene, CDR1 is LGHDT and CDR2 is YNNKEL (reference sequence). CDR3 coding DNA: TGTGCCAGCAGCCGGGGGGGGGAGCAGTTCTTC. Protein: CASSRGGEQFF.

This clonotype was seen at least ten times. V gene TRBV10-3 combines with J gene TRBJ2-7; D not certain. V was pared by 0 bases and J by 5 bases, with 2 bases between. This CDR3 spans 11 amino acids. Germline V gives CDR1 ENHRY, CDR2 SYGVKD. CDR3 sequence reads: CAISESNEQYF. DNA for the CDR3: TGTGCCATCAGTGAGTCGAACGAGCAGTACTTC.

This clonotype has a count of ten or more. This sequence joins TRBV18 and TRBJ1-5; D is perhaps TRBD1 (6 bases). Germline lookup yields CDR1 KGHSH and CDR2 LQKENI. This CDR3 region has 13 residues. Deletions cut 4 bases from V and 5 bases from J, with 9 bases between. In DNA form, the CDR3 reads TGTGCCAGCTCACAATACAGGGATCAGCCCCAGCATTTT. This translates into CASSQYRDQPQHF.

This clonotype has only a few counts. The chain employs TRBV2 and TRBJ2-2, with no clear D. V was clipped by 7 bases and J by 4 bases, with 10 bases between them. The CDR3 contains 13 residues. The germline CDR1 and CDR2 sequences are SNHLY and FYNNEI. The DNA of the CDR3 is TGTGCCAGCACCCCCCAGTTCACCGGGGAGCTGTTTTTT. This sequence encodes CASTPQFTGELFF.

This clonotype appeared a few times. The genes are TRBV28 and TRBJ2-7, with D uncertain. This CDR3 is 15 amino acids long. Between the trimmed V and J ends, which lost 2 bases and 3 bases, there was a span of 14 bases. Germline CDR1 is MDHEN and CDR2 is SYDVKM. The CDR3 region is CASSLSPTLGYEQYF. CDR3 nucleotides: TGTGCCAGCAGTTTAAGCCCGACATTAGGCTACGAGCAGTACTTC.

The V and J genes are TRBV7-3 and TRBJ2-1; 7 bases are a match to TRBD2. Per germline, CDR1 SGHTA and CDR2 FQGTGA. The length of the CDR3 is 15 residues. V lost 3 bases to trimming and J lost 7 bases; unmatched junction nucleotides: 9. DNA of the CDR3: TGTGCCAGCAGCTTTGCCGGGACTACTGGGAATGAGCAGTTCTTC. Its translation: CASSFAGTTGNEQFF.

This clonotype was counted a few times. This rearrangement joins TRBV2 to TRBJ1-2; no clear D gene. Germline V gene lookup returns CDR1 SNHLY and CDR2 FYNNEI. The CDR3 length is 16 residues. Trimming removed 10 bases from V and 3 bases from J, with 24 bases in between. CDR3 sequence (DNA): TGTGCCATAAGAGGGAGGCAAACGGATCGTTACTATGGCTACACCTTC. It yields the protein CAIRGRQTDRYYGYTF.

As regards this clonotype: A much larger clone is a single base away; this may be a read error. The chain joins TRBV3-1 to TRBJ2-5; a possible D gene is TRBD2 (6 bases). Germline V CDR1 and CDR2: LGHDT, YNNKEL (reference sequence). This CDR3 is 15 amino acids long. In DNA form, the CDR3 reads TGTGCCGGCAGCCAAGGAGCGGGCCGAATAGAGACCCAGTACTTC. Its translation is CAGSQGAGRIETQYF.

The chain's CDR3 is CASSPRQGRAKNIQYF. The CDR3 nucleotides are TGTGCCAGCAGCCCCAGACAGGGGAGGGCCAAAAACATTCAGTACTTC. The rearrangement joins TRBV2 to TRBJ2-4; 8 nucleotides align to TRBD1. In germline, CDR1 is SNHLY, CDR2 FYNNEI. Trimming at V came to 6 bases and at J to 1 base, leaving 8 bases not matched to a gene. CDR3 length equals 16 residues.